These 15 T cell receptor beta chains came from one sample sequenced in a study of cytomegalovirus exposure and HLA in healthy donors. The protocol was immunoSEQ multiplex PCR, while the TCRdb copy is restricted to in-frame clones and leaves out a portion. The sample lists approximately 260,000 clones; around 87% were seen once. Input material: PBMCs. These receptors all stem from a woman younger than 45 in good health and CMV-seropositive.

The V gene is TRBV11-3, the J gene TRBJ1-2; the match to TRBD1 covers 7 bases. Per the germline V gene, CDR1 is SGHNT and CDR2 is YENEEA. This CDR3 is 14 amino acids long. V dropped 3 bases and J dropped 2; count of bases not matched to a gene: 3. The CDR3 DNA is TGTGCCAGCAGCTTGGGACAGAGCAACTATGGCTACACCTTC. Translation gives CASSLGQSNYGYTF.

This clone was detected only a few times. The chain links TRBV4-1 to TRBJ2-7, with 10 bases identical to TRBD2. This CDR3 contains 14 residues. Per germline, CDR1 MGHRA and CDR2 YSYEKL. V lost 5 bases, J lost 6 bases, and 7 bases stayed unmatched. The CDR3 sequence is CASSGGLAFSEQYF. CDR3 nucleotides: TGCGCCAGCAGCGGGGGACTAGCGTTCAGCGAGCAGTACTTC.

This clone was seen a handful of times. J is TRBJ2-7 and V is TRBV19, with D possibly being TRBD1 (6 bases). V was shortened by 4 bases and J by 0 bases, with 16 bases between the two germline ends. Germline CDR1 LNHDA, CDR2 SQIVND (reference sequence). This CDR3 contains 16 residues. The DNA for the CDR3 is TGTGCCAGTAGTACCCTTACAGGGTTGAGCTCCTACGAGCAGTACTTC. It codes for CASSTLTGLSSYEQYF. The full variable domain, with the rest looked up from reference TRBV19 and TRBJ2-7, is DGGITQSPKYLFRKEGQNVTLSCEQNLNHDAMYWYRQDPGQGLRLIYYSQIVNDFQKGDIAEGYSVSREKKESFPLTVTSAQKNPTAFYLCASSTLTGLSSYEQYFGPGTRLTVT.

In this sample, this clone turned up once. Different DNA sequences within this sample yield the same CDR3. The gene calls are TRBV6-1 and TRBJ1-2; tentatively, D is TRBD1 (6 bases). V gave up 0 bases and J gave up 2 bases, with 7 bases separating them. From germline, CDR1 is MNHNS and CDR2 SASEGT. CDR3 length equals 14 residues. The CDR3 DNA is TGTGCCAGCAGTGAAGCCACAGGGAACTATGGCTACACCTTC. Translating gives CASSEATGNYGYTF.

In DNA, the CDR3 is TGTGCCAGCAGTTTAGAGCGGGGCTACGAGCAGTACTTC. Its protein product is CASSLERGYEQYF. V and J are TRBV27 and TRBJ2-7, with 7 bases that match TRBD2. The CDR3 length is 13 residues. Germline CDR1 is MNHEY and CDR2 is SMNVEV (reference sequence). V trimming: 2 bases; J trimming: 3 bases; junction bases outside the gene matches: 1.

This clone appeared a single time. The chain links TRBV28 to TRBJ1-5; 7 bases fit TRBD1. With 6 bases clipped from V and 6 bases from J, the junction kept 5 bases outside the gene matches. The CDR3 spans 13 residues. Germline values: CDR1 MDHEN, CDR2 SYDVKM. The CDR3 loop reads CASSFQGVQPQHF. CDR3 bases: TGTGCCAGCAGCTTCCAGGGGGTTCAGCCCCAGCATTTT.

The rearrangement uses TRBV27 and TRBJ1-1; 11 bases fit TRBD1. The CDR3 length is 14 residues. Per the germline V gene, CDR1 is MNHEY and CDR2 is SMNVEV (reference sequence). Losses at the gene ends were 3 bases for V and 5 bases for J; bases not matched to a gene: 2. Here the CDR3 reads CASSLGTGGTEAFF. CDR3 DNA sequence: TGTGCCAGCAGTTTGGGGACAGGGGGGACTGAAGCTTTCTTT.

The CDR3 loop reads CASSLSLAGLLEQFF. Here the CDR3 DNA reads TGTGCCAGCAGTTTATCCCTAGCGGGCTTGTTGGAGCAGTTCTTC. V is TRBV27 and J is TRBJ2-1; 8 nucleotides align to TRBD2. In germline, CDR1 is MNHEY, CDR2 SMNVEV (reference sequence). V gave up 0 bases and J gave up 10 bases; unmatched junction bases: 8. CDR3 length: 15 amino acids.

V and J are TRBV7-6 and TRBJ2-2; TRBD1 might be the D (6 bases). The length of the CDR3 is 14 residues. From germline, CDR1 is SGHVS and CDR2 FNYEAQ. The ends were cut back, 5 bases at V and 4 bases at J, with 11 bases in the middle. CDR3 in amino acids: CASSRDTSTGELFF. The DNA for the CDR3 is TGTGCCAGCAGCCGGGACACCAGCACCGGGGAGCTGTTTTTT.

This chain connects TRBV28 to TRBJ1-5; TRBD1 aligns across 8 bases. This CDR3 spans 15 amino acids. CDR1 is MDHEN and CDR2 is SYDVKM in the germline V gene. Losses at the gene ends were 6 bases for V and 6 bases for J; bases not matched to a gene: 10. CDR3 protein: CASRSTGGAGQPQHF. The DNA for the CDR3 is TGTGCCAGCAGGTCTACAGGGGGAGCTGGTCAGCCCCAGCATTTT.

The chain has TRBV27 and TRBJ1-1, with 7 bases identical to TRBD1. V lost 0 bases and J lost 0; bases outside the gene matches: 4. CDR1 is MNHEY and CDR2 is SMNVEV in the germline V gene (reference sequence). This CDR3 region has 16 residues. For the CDR3, the DNA is TGTGCCAGCAGTTTATCCCAACAGGGGTTGAACACTGAAGCTTTCTTT. The encoded protein is CASSLSQQGLNTEAFF.

The chain has TRBV6-5 and TRBJ1-2, with D maybe TRBD1 (5 bases). The CDR3 sequence is 14 residues long. The V gene lost 7 bases and the J gene lost 0 bases, with 12 bases spanning the gap. CDR1 MNHEY and CDR2 SVGAGI come from the germline V gene. Here the CDR3 reads CASKLTETNYGYTF. CDR3 DNA sequence: TGTGCCAGCAAGCTGACAGAGACTAACTATGGCTACACCTTC.

The V gene is TRBV2, the J gene TRBJ1-1; no firm D call. Trimming shortened V by 6 bases and J by 3 bases, and 5 bases separated the two germline ends. This CDR3 comprises 11 residues. CDR1 and CDR2 from the germline V gene are SNHLY and FYNNEI. The CDR3 DNA reads TGTGCCAGCAGGGCCTACACTGAAGCTTTCTTT. It codes for CASRAYTEAFF.

The genes are TRBV29-1 and TRBJ1-1; D possibly corresponds to TRBD1 (5 bases). There are 12 residues in the CDR3. Germline V gives CDR1 SQVTM, CDR2 ANQGSEA. The V end lost 4 bases, the J end lost 5 bases, and 11 bases lay between the germline ends. The CDR3 region has the DNA TGCAGCGTTGTCCAGGGTGAGACTGAAGCTTTCTTT. Amino acid sequence: CSVVQGETEAFF.

V and J are TRBV27 and TRBJ1-1, with D maybe TRBD1 (5 bases). CDR1 is MNHEY and CDR2 is SMNVEV in the germline V gene (reference sequence). The CDR3 consists of 13 residues. The V end lost 3 bases, the J end lost 5 bases, and 10 bases lay between the germline ends. The CDR3 spells CASSFRGGTEAFF. CDR3 DNA: TGTGCCAGCAGTTTTAGGGGAGGAACTGAAGCTTTCTTT.